This is a list of T cell receptor beta chains from one sample in a study of cytomegalovirus exposure and HLA in healthy donors. TCRdb keeps only in-frame clones here, not all; method: immunoSEQ multiplex PCR. The sample has fewer than 110,000 clones, roughly 79% seen once. Sequencing was carried out using PBMCs. These receptors originate from a middle-aged woman in good health and CMV-seronegative. Each CDR3 is given with its conserved first and last residue. A D gene is named only where the DNA matches it firmly. A clone size is listed for some rows: how often the clone was seen (once, few, many), or a class if it is expanded.

length	size	V	J	D	DNA	CDR3
15	few	TRBV6-5	TRBJ2-7	TRBD2	TGTGCCAGCAGTTACGCGGCTAGCGGGAGGTACGAGCAGTACTTC	CASSYAASGRYEQYF
13	few	TRBV6-5	TRBJ1-2	TRBD1	TGTGCCAGCAGCTTCGACAGGGCGGAGGGCTACACCTTC	CASSFDRAEGYTF
15	NA	TRBV28	TRBJ1-6	TRBD1	TGTGCCAGCAGTTTAGAGGAGGGGGCATATTCACCCCTCCACTTT	CASSLEEGAYSPLHF
16	NA	TRBV7-3	TRBJ2-3	TRBD2	TGTGCCAGCAGCTTATCTAGCGGGGGGGCCGAAGATACGCAGTATTTT	CASSLSSGGAEDTQYF
15	NA	TRBV28	TRBJ1-1	NA	TGTGCCAGCAGTTTACGGCAGGAGGGCCGGGGTGAAGCTTTCTTT	CASSLRQEGRGEAFF
14	NA	TRBV6-5	TRBJ1-4	NA	TGTGCCAGCAGAACTGGACAGTTTAATGAAAAACTGTTTTTT	CASRTGQFNEKLFF
15	few	TRBV5-1	TRBJ2-3	NA	TGCGCCAGCAGCTTGGACGGGAGTCGATCAGATACGCAGTATTTT	CASSLDGSRSDTQYF
13	NA	TRBV6-6	TRBJ1-2	NA	TGTGCCAGCAGTCCCGGACAGCTTTATGGCTACACCTTC	CASSPGQLYGYTF
16	NA	TRBV29-1	TRBJ2-3	NA	TGCAGCGTTCACGCGGGGTCCGGGGGAGGCACAGATACGCAGTATTTT	CSVHAGSGGGTDTQYF
16	NA	TRBV28	TRBJ1-2	TRBD1	TGTGCCAGCAGATCGGCGGACAGGTCCCCTAACTATGGCTACACCTTC	CASRSADRSPNYGYTF
15	NA	TRBV5-1	TRBJ2-7	TRBD1	TGCGCCAGCAGCTTATGGGACAGGGGAAACTACGAGCAGTACTTC	CASSLWDRGNYEQYF
14	NA	TRBV11-3	TRBJ2-1	NA	TGTGCCAGCAGCTTAGGTCGGGGGAACCATGAGCAGTTCTTC	CASSLGRGNHEQFF
15	NA	TRBV28	TRBJ1-6	TRBD1	TGTGCCAGCGATCGGCCCGGGACAGGGGTGCGACCCCTCCACTTT	CASDRPGTGVRPLHF
16	NA	TRBV6-1	TRBJ2-1	TRBD2	TGTGCCAGCAGTGAAGCGCGCCTAGCGGGCACCAATGAGCAGTTCTTC	CASSEARLAGTNEQFF
12	NA	TRBV2	TRBJ2-3	NA	TGTGCCAGCAACGATGTCACTGATACGCAGTATTTT	CASNDVTDTQYF
16	NA	TRBV4-2	TRBJ2-2	NA	TGTGCCAGCAGCCCCGTGTTGGGCGGCGGGACCGGGGAGCTGTTTTTT	CASSPVLGGGTGELFF
12	NA	TRBV27	TRBJ2-7	NA	TGTGCCAGCAGTTTAAATGGAGACGAGCAGTACTTC	CASSLNGDEQYF
14	NA	TRBV6-5	TRBJ1-1	NA	TGTGCCAGCAGCCTCCGGGGGTTGAACACTGAAGCTTTCTTT	CASSLRGLNTEAFF
18	NA	TRBV7-9	TRBJ2-7	TRBD1	TGTTCCAGCACCACAGACAGGGGTTTTGTACCAGAAGTGAACGAGCAGTACTTC	CSSTTDRGFVPEVNEQYF
15	NA	TRBV6-4	TRBJ2-1	NA	TGTGCCAGCAGTGACTCGGGCAGACCCTACAATGAGCAGTTCTTC	CASSDSGRPYNEQFF
12	NA	TRBV7-9	TRBJ2-3	NA	TGTTCCAGCAGCTTCAACACAGATACGCAGTATTTT	CSSSFNTDTQYF